This T cell receptor (beta chain) was observed in a study of blood T cell repertoires in COVID-19. Study-level background: Researchers got acute and convalescent COVID-19 samples from the United States, Italy and Spain.

TCRdb's table, derived via immunoSEQ multiplex PCR, lists solely in-frame clones and lacks some. The sample lists just over 90,000 clones, over 75% occurring once. V lost 5 bases, J lost 2 bases, and 12 bases lay in between. The CDR3 sequence is 14 residues long. Germline V gene data show CDR1 as SGHVS and CDR2 as FQNEAQ. The TCR originated in a man aged 70 or older with acute or convalescent COVID-19. Sequencing was performed on peripheral blood. This chain connects TRBV7-8 to TRBJ2-5, with D uncertain. The CDR3 bases are TGTGCCAGCAGCCTCCTAGATCTACAAGAGACCCAGTACTTC. Its translation: CASSLLDLQETQYF.